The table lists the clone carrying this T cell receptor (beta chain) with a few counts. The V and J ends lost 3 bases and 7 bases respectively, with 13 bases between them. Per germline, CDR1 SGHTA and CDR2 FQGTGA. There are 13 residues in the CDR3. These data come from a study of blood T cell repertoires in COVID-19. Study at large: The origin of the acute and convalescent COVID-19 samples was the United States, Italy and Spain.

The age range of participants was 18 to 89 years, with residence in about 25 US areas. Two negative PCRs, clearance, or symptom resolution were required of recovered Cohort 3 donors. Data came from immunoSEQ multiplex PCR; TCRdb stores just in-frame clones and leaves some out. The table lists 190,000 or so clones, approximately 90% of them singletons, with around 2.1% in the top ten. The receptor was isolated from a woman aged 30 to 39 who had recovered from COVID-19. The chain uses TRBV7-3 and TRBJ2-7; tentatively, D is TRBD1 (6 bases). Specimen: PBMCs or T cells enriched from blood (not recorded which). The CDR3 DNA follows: TGTGCCAGCAGCTTGGGTACAGGGTTAGAGCAGTACTTC. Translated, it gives CASSLGTGLEQYF.